These 5 T cell receptor beta chains share one sample of origin, sequenced in a study of blood T cell repertoires in COVID-19. Sequenced by immunoSEQ multiplex PCR; TCRdb stores in-frame clones only, minus some. The sample lists 40,000 to 50,000 clones, over 85% seen once, with about 3.8% in the top ten. The sequencing input was peripheral blood. These receptors all stem from a human donor in a cohort sampled during active COVID-19.

This chain links TRBV7-6 with TRBJ2-4, with TRBD1 identical over 8 bases. Germline lookup yields CDR1 SGHVS and CDR2 FNYEAQ. V gave up 1 base and J gave up 2 bases; unmatched junction bases: 16. This CDR3 has 20 residues. As DNA, the CDR3 is TGTGCCAGCAGCTTAGGAGGACTACAGGGGGATGATGTAACCAAAAACATTCAGTACTTC. It translates to CASSLGGLQGDDVTKNIQYF.

The V gene is TRBV27, the J gene TRBJ2-7; 8 nucleotides match TRBD1. Germline trimming cut 5 bases from V and 3 bases from J; bases unmatched to any gene: 15. CDR1 MNHEY and CDR2 SMNVEV come from the germline V gene (reference sequence). This CDR3 region has 17 residues. This CDR3 is CASSPLHLTDRVYEQYV. In DNA, the CDR3 is TGTGCCAGCAGTCCGCTCCATCTTACGGACAGGGTCTACGAGCAGTACGTC.

The chain uses TRBV2 and TRBJ2-1; 7 bases are a match to TRBD2. The J segment lost 8 bases and the V segment lost 1 base, leaving 11 bases of the junction unmatched. CDR1 and CDR2 (germline): SNHLY, FYNNEI. The CDR3 consists of 16 residues. The CDR3: CASSEDSGNVGDEQFF. As DNA, the CDR3 is TGTGCCAGCAGTGAAGACAGCGGGAATGTGGGAGATGAGCAGTTCTTC.

This clone has a single count. CDR3 nucleotide sequence: TGTGCCAGCAGCACCGGCCAGGGGGCTGAAAAACTGTTTTTT. Its protein product is CASSTGQGAEKLFF. The genes are TRBV7-6 and TRBJ1-4, with 8 positions matching TRBD1. The CDR3 extends over 14 amino acids. Unmatched junction bases numbered 6, after V lost 5 bases and J lost 7 bases. Per germline, CDR1 SGHVS and CDR2 FNYEAQ.

The gene calls are TRBV6-2 or TRBV6-3 and TRBJ1-5; 8 bases map to TRBD1. Unmatched junction bases numbered 2, after V lost 4 bases and J lost 3 bases. This CDR3 contains 14 residues. CDR1 MNHEY and CDR2 SVGEGT come from the germline V gene. This CDR3 reads CASSSGGPNQPQHF. As DNA, the CDR3 is TGTGCCAGCAGTTCAGGGGGCCCCAATCAGCCCCAGCATTTT.